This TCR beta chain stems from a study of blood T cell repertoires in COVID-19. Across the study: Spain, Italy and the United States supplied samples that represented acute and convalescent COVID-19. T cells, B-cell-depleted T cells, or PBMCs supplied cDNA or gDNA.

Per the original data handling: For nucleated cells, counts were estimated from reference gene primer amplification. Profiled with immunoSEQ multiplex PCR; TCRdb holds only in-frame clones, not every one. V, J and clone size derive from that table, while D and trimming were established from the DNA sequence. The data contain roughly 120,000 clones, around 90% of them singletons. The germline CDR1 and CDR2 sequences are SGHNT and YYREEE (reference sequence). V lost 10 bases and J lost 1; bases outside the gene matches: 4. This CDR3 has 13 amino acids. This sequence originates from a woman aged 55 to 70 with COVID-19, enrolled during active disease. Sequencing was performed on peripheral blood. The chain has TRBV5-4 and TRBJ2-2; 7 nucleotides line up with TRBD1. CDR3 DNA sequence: TGTGCCTCCAGACAGGGGAACACCGGGGAGCTGTTTTTT. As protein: CASRQGNTGELFF.